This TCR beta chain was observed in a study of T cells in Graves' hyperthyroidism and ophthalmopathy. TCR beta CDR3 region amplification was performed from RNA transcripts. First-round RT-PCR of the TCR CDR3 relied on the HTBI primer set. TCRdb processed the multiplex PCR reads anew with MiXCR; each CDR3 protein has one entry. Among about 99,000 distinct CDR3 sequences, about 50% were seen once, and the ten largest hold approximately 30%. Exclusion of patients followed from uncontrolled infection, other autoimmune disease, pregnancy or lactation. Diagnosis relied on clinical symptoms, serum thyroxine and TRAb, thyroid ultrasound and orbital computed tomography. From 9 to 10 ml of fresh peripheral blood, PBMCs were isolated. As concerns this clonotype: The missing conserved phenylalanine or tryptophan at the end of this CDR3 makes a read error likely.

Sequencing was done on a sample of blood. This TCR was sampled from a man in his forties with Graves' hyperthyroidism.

In DNA, the CDR3 is TGTGCCAGCAGCCCCCTCGGGGTGGGATCCTACGAGCAGTACCTC. Translating it yields CASSPLGVGSYEQYL. This chain links TRBV7-8 with TRBJ2-7; the D gene is possibly TRBD2 (5 bases). The length of the CDR3 is 15 residues. V was clipped by 5 bases and J by 1 base, with 15 bases between them. Germline loops: CDR1 SGHVS, CDR2 FQNEAQ.